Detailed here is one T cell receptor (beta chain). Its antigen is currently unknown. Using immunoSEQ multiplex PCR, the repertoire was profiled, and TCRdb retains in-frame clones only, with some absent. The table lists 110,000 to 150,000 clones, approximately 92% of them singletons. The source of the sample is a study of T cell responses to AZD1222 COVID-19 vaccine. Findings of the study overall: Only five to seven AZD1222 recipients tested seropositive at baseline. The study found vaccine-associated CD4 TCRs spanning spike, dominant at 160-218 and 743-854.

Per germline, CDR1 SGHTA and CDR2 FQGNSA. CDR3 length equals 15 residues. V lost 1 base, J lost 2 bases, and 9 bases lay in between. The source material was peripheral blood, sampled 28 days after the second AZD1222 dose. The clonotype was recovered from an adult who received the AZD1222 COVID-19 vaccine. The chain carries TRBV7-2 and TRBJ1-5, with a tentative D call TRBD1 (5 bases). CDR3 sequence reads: CASSLGGWGNQPQHF. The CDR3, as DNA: TGTGCCAGCAGCTTAGGGGGGTGGGGCAATCAGCCCCAGCATTTT.